A selection of T cell receptor beta chains follows, all from one sample in a study of blood T cell repertoires in COVID-19. TCRdb's table, derived via immunoSEQ multiplex PCR, lists solely in-frame clones and lacks some. The sample yields more than 70,000 clones, 80% to 95% seen once. What was sequenced was peripheral blood. These receptors were obtained from a woman of 80 years or more with acute or convalescent COVID-19. CDR3s include the opening cysteine and the closing phenylalanine or tryptophan. Each record gives: D gene, V gene, clone size, J gene, CDR3 DNA, CDR3 protein. The D gene is left open where the match is weak. Clone size, where shown, is once, few, many, or a class for clones that have expanded.

NA	TRBV3-1/TRBV3-2	NA	TRBJ2-1	TGTGCCAGCAGCCCCGCCCGACTTAATAACAATGAGCAGTTCTTC	CASSPARLNNNEQFF
NA	TRBV19	NA	TRBJ1-1	TGTGCCAGTAGTATAGATCCGTCGAACACTGAAGCTTTCTTT	CASSIDPSNTEAFF
NA	TRBV6-2/TRBV6-3	NA	TRBJ2-1	TGTGCCAGCAGCTATAACACCGGACTCCAACAGTTCTTC	CASSYNTGLQQFF
NA	TRBV14	NA	TRBJ1-2	TGTGCCAGCAGCCAGTCAGGGCGAGGCTACACCTTC	CASSQSGRGYTF
NA	TRBV11-2	NA	TRBJ2-7	TGTGCCAGCAGCTTACTTGTAACTAACGAGCAGTACTTC	CASSLLVTNEQYF
TRBD2	TRBV6-5	NA	TRBJ2-7	TGTGCCAGCAGGCTAGCGGGGGGCTACGAGCAGTACTTC	CASRLAGGYEQYF
NA	TRBV28	NA	TRBJ2-5	TGTGCCAGCAGTTTTCAAGGGAGCAGGGAGACCCAGTACTTC	CASSFQGSRETQYF
TRBD1	TRBV6-6	once	TRBJ2-3	TGTGCCAGCAATCACAGGGGGTCTTACACAGATACGCAGTATTTT	CASNHRGSYTDTQYF
NA	TRBV7-3	NA	TRBJ2-7	TGTGCCAGCAGCTTAAACGGGGGCGGGGGCGAGCAGTACTTC	CASSLNGGGGEQYF
TRBD1	TRBV6-2/TRBV6-3	NA	TRBJ1-1	TGTGCCAGCAGCCGCCAGGGGGTCGAAGCTTTCTTT	CASSRQGVEAFF
TRBD2	TRBV11-3	NA	TRBJ2-2	TGTGCCAGCAGCTTTCGACTAGCGGGGAAGACCGGGGAGCTGTTTTTT	CASSFRLAGKTGELFF
NA	TRBV4-1	NA	TRBJ2-1	TGCGCCAGCAGCCAAGACCCCTCTAGCGAAACGCAGTTCTTC	CASSQDPSSETQFF
TRBD1	TRBV4-2	NA	TRBJ2-3	TGTGCCAGCAGCCACCGGACAGGGGATACGCAGTATTTT	CASSHRTGDTQYF
TRBD2	TRBV11-2	once	TRBJ2-1	TGTGCCAGCAGCCCCGAGGGAGGGACTAGCTCCTACAATGAGCAGTTCTTC	CASSPEGGTSSYNEQFF
NA	TRBV7-2	NA	TRBJ2-1	TGTGCCAGCAGTCCTAGCTCCTACAATGAGCAGTTCTTC	CASSPSSYNEQFF
TRBD2	TRBV5-8	NA	TRBJ2-5	TGTGCCAGCAGCTTGGGAGTTCTGGCGCGGGAGGGTGAGGAGACCCAGTACTTC	CASSLGVLAREGEETQYF
TRBD1	TRBV19	NA	TRBJ2-5	TGTGCCAGTACCAGGGACAGGGGGCGCGGGGAGACCCAGTACTTC	CASTRDRGRGETQYF
TRBD1	TRBV7-9	NA	TRBJ2-2	TGTGCCAGCAGCCTCGGACAGGGGCGGTACACCGGGGAGCTGTTTTTT	CASSLGQGRYTGELFF
TRBD2	TRBV7-9	NA	TRBJ2-2	TGTGCCAGCAGCTACAGCGGGAGAGGAACCGGGGAGCTGTTTTTT	CASSYSGRGTGELFF
NA	TRBV7-3	few	TRBJ2-3	TGTGCCAGCAGCTTAGAGGGGGGCACAGATACGCAGTATTTT	CASSLEGGTDTQYF
TRBD1	TRBV5-1	NA	TRBJ1-6	TGCGCCAGCAGCTTGACAGGGGACTCCTATAATTCACCCCTCCACTTT	CASSLTGDSYNSPLHF
NA	TRBV3-1/TRBV3-2	NA	TRBJ1-5	TGTGCCAGCAGCCTAATTGACGGGTCCTCCCAGCATTTT	CASSLIDGSSQHF
TRBD1	TRBV4-1	NA	TRBJ1-2	TGCGCCAGCAGCCAAGACGGACAGGGGATAGATGGCTACACCTTC	CASSQDGQGIDGYTF
NA	TRBV7-3	NA	TRBJ2-5	TGTGCCAGCAGCTTAGGGGGGAAGGAGACCCAGTACTTC	CASSLGGKETQYF
TRBD1	TRBV6-5	NA	TRBJ1-6	TGTGCCAGCAGCCTATCCCGACAGGGGAATTCACCCCTCCACTTT	CASSLSRQGNSPLHF
NA	TRBV28	NA	TRBJ1-2	TGTGCCAGCAGTTTAGAGGGCCGGGGCTACACCTTC	CASSLEGRGYTF
NA	TRBV12-2	NA	TRBJ1-6	TGTGCAAGTCGCACGTCGCGGGGTATCGGTTCACCCCTCCACTTT	CASRTSRGIGSPLHF
TRBD2	TRBV27	NA	TRBJ2-7	TGTGCCAGCAGGCGAAGACTAGCGGGAGGAATCTACGAGCAGTACTTC	CASRRRLAGGIYEQYF
NA	TRBV18	NA	TRBJ2-7	TGTGCCAGCTCACCACTGGCGGCCTACGAGCAGTACTTC	CASSPLAAYEQYF
TRBD1	TRBV4-2	NA	TRBJ1-2	TGTGCCAGCAGCCAGACAGGGGACTATGGCTACACCTTC	CASSQTGDYGYTF
TRBD1	TRBV5-8	NA	TRBJ1-2	TGTGCCAGCAGCGTAGACAGGGGGCGAGGCTACACCTTC	CASSVDRGRGYTF
TRBD2	TRBV9	NA	TRBJ2-3	TGTGCCAGCAGCGTAGCCGGGGAAATAGCGGGCCGCGCCACAGATACGCAGTATTTT	CASSVAGEIAGRATDTQYF
TRBD1	TRBV15	NA	TRBJ1-4	TGTGCCACCAGCGTAACCGGGACAGGGGGCCCGGCAACTAATGAAAAACTGTTTTTT	CATSVTGTGGPATNEKLFF
NA	TRBV28	NA	TRBJ1-2	TGTGCCAGCAGTTCTCCTCCGGGGGGGGAAGGCTACACCTTC	CASSSPPGGEGYTF
TRBD2	TRBV19	NA	TRBJ2-1	TGTGCCAGTAGTATAAGCCGCAGCCGGACTAGCGGGCCAGGGGGTTGGTACAATGAGCAGTTCTTC	CASSISRSRTSGPGGWYNEQFF
NA	TRBV7-8	NA	TRBJ2-5	TGTGCCAGCAGCACTAGTCGAGCGGAGACCCAGTACTTC	CASSTSRAETQYF
NA	TRBV6-5	NA	TRBJ1-1	TGTGCCAGCACTCGGGGGGGGGACACTGAAGCTTTCTTT	CASTRGGDTEAFF
NA	TRBV10-2	NA	TRBJ1-3	TGCGCCAGCAGTGTATCCCCGGAGGTTGGAAACACCATATATTTT	CASSVSPEVGNTIYF
TRBD2	TRBV28	NA	TRBJ2-1	TGTGCCAGCAGATCCTATAGCGGGAGGGCCTACAATGAGCAGTTCTTC	CASRSYSGRAYNEQFF
NA	TRBV3-1/TRBV3-2	NA	TRBJ2-7	TGTGCCAGCAGCCTAGCACAGGGGGGGTCCTACGAGCAGTACTTC	CASSLAQGGSYEQYF
NA	TRBV4-3	NA	TRBJ1-5	TGCGCCAGCAGCCCATACCGGGGGCAGCCCCAGCATTTT	CASSPYRGQPQHF
TRBD1	TRBV12-5	NA	TRBJ1-5	TGTGCTAGTGGTAACAGGGACAGTGACAATCAGCCCCAGCATTTT	CASGNRDSDNQPQHF
TRBD1	TRBV9	NA	TRBJ1-6	TGTGCCAGCAGCGTAGTAGGGACAGGGGTTTCACCCCTCCACTTT	CASSVVGTGVSPLHF
TRBD2	TRBV5-1	NA	TRBJ2-1	TGCGCCAGCAGCTCGGGACTAGCGGGCTCCTACAATGAGCAGTTCTTC	CASSSGLAGSYNEQFF
TRBD2	TRBV2	NA	TRBJ2-2	TGTGCCAGACAGATATCGGGAGGGCCCACCGGGGAGCTGTTTTTT	CARQISGGPTGELFF
NA	TRBV2	NA	TRBJ1-1	TGTGCCAGCAGTGTTGGGACACTGAACACTGAAGCTTTCTTT	CASSVGTLNTEAFF
NA	TRBV12-3/TRBV12-4	NA	TRBJ1-2	TGTGCCAGCAGTTCGAGTAGCTACACCTTC	CASSSSSYTF
NA	TRBV6-5	once	TRBJ1-6	TGTGCCAGCAGTTACGCCGGGCGGGTTAATTCACCCCTCCACTTT	CASSYAGRVNSPLHF
TRBD1	TRBV5-4	once	TRBJ1-3	TGTGCCAGCAGCCCAGACAGGGGTATGACTGGAAACACCATATATTTT	CASSPDRGMTGNTIYF
TRBD1	TRBV18	NA	TRBJ2-1	TGTGCCAGCTCACCGGTAGGGGGCTATGAGCAGTTCTTC	CASSPVGGYEQFF
TRBD1	TRBV5-1	NA	TRBJ1-1	TGCGCCAGCAGCTTGGGGGGACAGGTTTCCAACACTGAAGCTTTCTTT	CASSLGGQVSNTEAFF
TRBD1	TRBV5-4	NA	TRBJ2-1	TGTGCCAGCAGCCAGACAGGGGGATTGGGAAATGAGCAGTTCTTC	CASSQTGGLGNEQFF
NA	TRBV5-1	NA	TRBJ1-2	TGCGCCAGCAGCTTGCCCGACAGGTTCTATGGCTACACCTTC	CASSLPDRFYGYTF
TRBD2	TRBV18	once	TRBJ2-1	TGTGCCAGCTCACCATTACTAGCGGGGGACAATGAGCAGTTCTTC	CASSPLLAGDNEQFF
NA	TRBV7-3	NA	TRBJ2-2	TGTGCCAGCAGCCTGACACGGGAAGGAGCTAGCACCGGGGAGCTGTTTTTT	CASSLTREGASTGELFF